This T cell receptor (beta chain) was identified during a study of T cells expressing NK-cell markers. Study background: It was from sorted CD3+CD56+NKG2C+, CD3+CD56+NKG2C- and CD3+CD56-NKG2C+ T cells that TCR beta repertoires came. Seropositivity for HCMV was found in most of the eight sequenced donors, with one seronegative.

Study results and limitations: The CD3+CD56-NKG2C+ fraction was also led by these clonotypes in a few donors.

The CDR3 is 15 residues long. Germline CDR1 is SGHDT and CDR2 is YYEEEE. What made the TCR beta cDNA was 5'RACE template switching with UMIs. TCRdb reprocessed the 5' RACE reads, keeping one entry per CDR3 protein, no DNA. The repertoire shows 550,000 to 600,000 distinct CDR3 sequences; the top ten hold around 3.3%. Comment on this clonotype: As yet, its antigen is unknown.

The chain recombines TRBV5-6 with TRBJ2-1; TCRdb designates TRBD1, a call that cannot be tested without DNA. The sequenced sample consisted of blood T cells: a sorted CD56 or NKG2C T cell subset, CD4+ or CD8+ T cells, or bulk PBMC T cells (not recorded which). The source is a man between 18 and 29 years old in good health. The CDR3 reads CASSFRGSFSNEQFF.